The sequence of this T cell receptor beta chain was determined in a study of blood T cell repertoires in COVID-19. Study-level background: There were acute and convalescent COVID-19 samples, and they came from the United States, Italy and Spain. T cells, B-cell-depleted T cells, or PBMCs provided the cDNA or gDNA that served as material.

Patients from Seattle were sampled longitudinally, starting during active infection. The length of the CDR3 is 14 residues. Germline V lookup: CDR1 LNHDA, CDR2 SQIVND (reference sequence). As processed by the authors: Estimated nucleated cell counts came from reference gene primer amplification. Assay used: immunoSEQ multiplex PCR; TCRdb lists only in-frame clones, some missing. V and J calls and clone size are given by that table; D and trimming were obtained from the DNA. The sample lists about 200,000 clones; around four fifths were seen once. This sequence joins TRBV19 and TRBJ1-4; TRBD1 matches at 12 bases. The TCR sequence derives from a man in his sixties with COVID-19, enrolled during active disease. Sequenced sample: peripheral blood. The DNA for the CDR3 is TGTGCTCCCAGGGGGACAGGGGGCGGAGAAAAACTGTTTTTT. Translation gives CAPRGTGGGEKLFF.